This T cell receptor (beta chain) was obtained from a study of T cell responses to AZD1222 COVID-19 vaccine. This CDR3 spans 15 amino acids. The trim removed 4 bases at V and 8 bases at J, leaving 5 bases unmatched. CDR1 is MDHEN, CDR2 SYDVKM, per germline. This table comes from immunoSEQ multiplex PCR, and its TCRdb copy is limited to in-frame clones, with some not included. The sample consists of more than 95,000 clones, about nine tenths of them appearing once. Findings and limits, study-wide: Once two AZD1222 doses were given, Spike-specific TCR breadth and depth went up. Clonal diversity may have been underestimated in mostly white British donors.

As for this clone: Its specificity is unknown.

The chain is built from TRBV28 and TRBJ1-4, with 12 positions matching TRBD1. Source: peripheral blood, taken on day 0 of AZD1222 vaccination. The TCR sequence derives from an adult in good health. CDR3 sequence (DNA): TGTGCCAGCAGTTACCCAGGGACAGGGGGCGAAAAACTGTTTTTT. It translates to CASSYPGTGGEKLFF.